The rows below give T cell receptor beta chains drawn from one sample of a study of identifying expanded T cells in peripheral blood. The protocol was immunoSEQ multiplex PCR, while the TCRdb copy is restricted to in-frame clones and leaves out a portion. The table has over 85,000 clones, 85% seen once. The sequenced material came from blood. The receptors here all came from a person between 18 and 70 years old in good health. Each CDR3 is given with its conserved first and last residue. D genes are given only for firm matches. Some rows have no size entry. The others give once, few or many, or a class for an expanded clone.

cdr3_nt cdr3_aa j_call d_call v_call cdr3_length clone_size
TGTGCCAGCAGCGTAGGGGGGGGGACCCAGCCCCAGCATTTT CASSVGGGTQPQHF TRBJ1-5 - TRBV9 14 few
TGTGCCAGCAGCGGGACAGGACAATTCGAGCAGTTCTTC CASSGTGQFEQFF TRBJ2-1 TRBD1 TRBV6-1 13 few
TGTGCCACCAGCACGGGTAGGTCCTACGAGCAGTACTTC CATSTGRSYEQYF TRBJ2-7 - TRBV15 13 once
TGTGCCAGCCTGGCAAGCAATGGGTACGAGCAGTACTTC CASLASNGYEQYF TRBJ2-7 - TRBV6-5 13 -
TGTGCCAGCAGCTGGACTAGCGGGGGGGCCTACGGGGAGCTGTTTTTT CASSWTSGGAYGELFF TRBJ2-2 TRBD2 TRBV5-8 16 once
TGCGCCAGCAGCTTCTGGGGGGGTCTCGATACGCAGTATTTT CASSFWGGLDTQYF TRBJ2-3 TRBD2 TRBV5-1 14 -
TGTGCCAGCTCCAATTTTGGGCAGACCTACGAGCAGTACTTC CASSNFGQTYEQYF TRBJ2-7 - TRBV18 14 -
TGTGCCAGCAGCCACGGGACAGGGACTAATCAGCCCCAGCATTTT CASSHGTGTNQPQHF TRBJ1-5 TRBD1 TRBV5-6 15 -
TGTGCCAGCAGCGTAGAGGGTGGAAATGAAAAACTGTTTTTT CASSVEGGNEKLFF TRBJ1-4 - TRBV9 14 -
TGTGCCAGCAGGAGCAGGCCAACTAATGAAAAACTGTTTTTT CASRSRPTNEKLFF TRBJ1-4 - TRBV6-1 14 -
TGTGCCAGCAGCTCCCGGGACAGGGCTAATGAAAAACTGTTTTTT CASSSRDRANEKLFF TRBJ1-4 TRBD1 TRBV9 15 -
TGCGCCAGCAGCTTGGCCTTGCAGAAATATAATTCACCCCTCCACTTT CASSLALQKYNSPLHF TRBJ1-6 - TRBV5-1 16 -
TGTGCCAGCACCATACCTGGATTCGGGGACAGTTGCGGCAACGAGCAGTACTTC CASTIPGFGDSCGNEQYF TRBJ2-7 TRBD1 TRBV27 18 few
TGTGCCATCAGCGCACTTTGGGTTGGCTCAACAAACTATGGCTACACCTTC CAISALWVGSTNYGYTF TRBJ1-2 - TRBV10-3 17 -
TGCGCCAGCAGCTTCTCGACAGGCAATAATTCACCCCTCCACTTT CASSFSTGNNSPLHF TRBJ1-6 - TRBV5-1 15 -
TGTGCCAGCTCACGTGGGACAGGGACCTTGAACACTGAAGCTTTCTTT CASSRGTGTLNTEAFF TRBJ1-1 TRBD1 TRBV18 16 -
TGTGCCAGCAGTGTCGGAATCCAGATGAACACTGAAGCTTTCTTT CASSVGIQMNTEAFF TRBJ1-1 - TRBV2 15 -
TGTGCCAGCAGCTCGGGGGTAGCGGGGGGCACCACAGATACGCAGTATTTT CASSSGVAGGTTDTQYF TRBJ2-3 TRBD2 TRBV13 17 -
TGTGCCAACCCGCTCCGGTCGCCCTACGAGCAGTACTTC CANPLRSPYEQYF TRBJ2-7 - TRBV9 13 -
TGTGCCAGCAGCCGGGGCGACAGGGGAGTAGGCTATGGCTACACCTTC CASSRGDRGVGYGYTF TRBJ1-2 TRBD1 TRBV7-2 16 -
TGTGCCAGCAGTGAGGGCCTCGGGAGAGGAAACACCATATATTTT CASSEGLGRGNTIYF TRBJ1-3 - TRBV6-1 15 -
TGTGCCAGCAGCCTGGTACGAGGCAATCAGCCCCAGCATTTT CASSLVRGNQPQHF TRBJ1-5 - TRBV28 14 few
TGTGCCAGCAGTGAACTCAGGGCTCTCTCCTACGAGCAGTACTTC CASSELRALSYEQYF TRBJ2-7 - TRBV6-1 15 -
TGTGCCAGCAGCTCAGATAGGACAGGGGGCATGAGGGGCTACACCTTC CASSSDRTGGMRGYTF TRBJ1-2 TRBD1 TRBV9 16 once
TGTGCCAGCAGCCCACGACAGGGAGTATATGGCTACACCTTC CASSPRQGVYGYTF TRBJ1-2 TRBD1 TRBV7-9 14 once
TGTGCCAGCTCACCAGTCAACAGGGCACCTAACTATGGCTACACCTTC CASSPVNRAPNYGYTF TRBJ1-2 - TRBV18 16 -
TGCGCCAGCAGCCAAGATCCTAGAGGGACAGGGGAATCCCGGGGGATCTTAAAACTGTTTTTT CASSQDPRGTGESRGILKLFF TRBJ1-4 TRBD1 TRBV4-3 21 -
TGTGCCAGCAGTCCTGGGTATGGGGGGCGAGTAGATACGCAGTATTTT CASSPGYGGRVDTQYF TRBJ2-3 - TRBV9 16 -
TGTGCCAGCAGTTACTCGAGCGAAAAACTGTTTTTT CASSYSSEKLFF TRBJ1-4 - TRBV6-6 12 -
TGTGCCAGCAGTTTAGAGTTTGGGACTAGCGGGGGGGCTTTCACCGGGGAGCTGTTTTTT CASSLEFGTSGGAFTGELFF TRBJ2-2 TRBD2 TRBV27 20 -
TGTGCCAGCAGCACATCGGGACAGAACAATGAGCAGTTCTTC CASSTSGQNNEQFF TRBJ2-1 TRBD1 TRBV9 14 -
TGTGCCAGCAGCATAACTAGCGGGGGGTTAAATGAGCAGTTCTTC CASSITSGGLNEQFF TRBJ2-1 TRBD2 TRBV7-2 15 -
TGCGCCAGCAGCCAGCCTAATTTCAAGTCCGTCGATCGCAGGAACACTGAAGCTTTCTTT CASSQPNFKSVDRRNTEAFF TRBJ1-1 - TRBV5-1 20 once
TGTGCCAGCTCACCGCGGGTAACAGGGATGAACACTGAAGCTTTCTTT CASSPRVTGMNTEAFF TRBJ1-1 - TRBV18 16 -
TGTGCCAGCAGTTTGTACCAAGAGACCCAGTACTTC CASSLYQETQYF TRBJ2-5 - TRBV7-2 12 -
TGCGCCAGCAGCCAAGTACAGCTGAACACTGAAGCTTTCTTT CASSQVQLNTEAFF TRBJ1-1 - TRBV4-3 14 once
TGTGCCAGCAGTTTTGTTTCATACGACGAGCAGTACTTC CASSFVSYDEQYF TRBJ2-7 - TRBV6-6 13 -
TGTGCCAGCAGCCAAGATCTTTCCTATGGCTACACCTTC CASSQDLSYGYTF TRBJ1-2 - TRBV14 13 -
TGTGCCAGCAGCTTAGCGGACGGGGGAGAGCAGTACTTC CASSLADGGEQYF TRBJ2-7 - TRBV11-3 13 -
TGTGCCAGCAGCGCTAGCGGGGGGCCAGATACGCAGTATTTT CASSASGGPDTQYF TRBJ2-3 TRBD2 TRBV9 14 -
TGTGCCAGCAGTGAACGTTTTTATGACGCCACGGGTGAAAAACTGTTTTTT CASSERFYDATGEKLFF TRBJ1-4 - TRBV2 17 -
TGTGCCAGCAGTTTTTCAGCAATAAAGAGGTTCGGCTACACCTTC CASSFSAIKRFGYTF TRBJ1-2 - TRBV6-5 15 -
TGTGCCAGCAGCGTAGAAGGGACAGGGGTGTCTGGCTACACCTTC CASSVEGTGVSGYTF TRBJ1-2 TRBD1 TRBV9 15 few
TGTGCCAGCAGCTTAGGCAGGGGCGATCAGCCCCAGCATTTT CASSLGRGDQPQHF TRBJ1-5 - TRBV7-9 14 -
TGTGCCAGCAGCTTTGGTAACGCTGAAGCTTTCTTT CASSFGNAEAFF TRBJ1-1 - TRBV5-8 12 few
TGTGCCAGCAGCGTCGGACCGAGTGAAACCTACGAGCAGTACTTC CASSVGPSETYEQYF TRBJ2-7 - TRBV9 15 -
TGTGCCAGCAGGCAGGGGAGCGTTAACTATGGCTACACCTTC CASRQGSVNYGYTF TRBJ1-2 - TRBV28 14 -
TGTGCCAGCAGCTTAGAAGGGCCAAGGGGCACCGGGGAGCTGTTTTTT CASSLEGPRGTGELFF TRBJ2-2 - TRBV7-9 16 -
TGCGCCAGCAGCTTGGGGGGACAGGGTACCAGGAGTGGCTACACCTTC CASSLGGQGTRSGYTF TRBJ1-2 TRBD1 TRBV5-1 16 -